The present T cell receptor beta chain was sequenced within a study of cytomegalovirus exposure and HLA in healthy donors. Study-wide findings and caveats: In a later analysis, parvovirus B19, influenza, CMV and Epstein-Barr virus appeared linked to several top co-occurrence clusters.

PCR was performed using 60 Vbeta and 13 Jbeta primers. Clones were sequenced by immunoSEQ multiplex PCR, and TCRdb holds only the in-frame ones, with some missing. The sample shows approximately 150,000 clones, almost 85% of them seen only once. In the case of this clone: Its target is unknown.

V was pared by 6 bases and J by 1 base, with 5 bases between. The CDR3 is made up of 11 amino acids. Germline V gene lookup returns CDR1 DFQATT and CDR2 SNEGSKA (reference sequence). Healthy bone marrow donors supplied every sample. The chain is built from TRBV20-1 and TRBJ2-3; D gene ambiguous. The clonotype was recovered from a girl aged 10 to 17 in good health and CMV-seropositive. Material: PBMCs. CDR3 DNA sequence: TGCAGTGCCTTCCGCACAGATACGCAGTATTTT. Translation: CSAFRTDTQYF.